What follows is one TCR beta chain and its context. Its matching antigen is unknown. Being one base from a much bigger clone, this may be a read error. The data were obtained in a study of tumor-infiltrating lymphocytes in primary liver carcinoma. The wider study: Patients were men and women aged 30 to 69 years.

Both RNA and DNA were isolated together from around 20-30 mg of bulk tissue that had not been sorted. No treatment had been given to the patients, who were chronically infected with HBV. Points from the study as a whole: When set against blood, tumors had a significantly higher top-250-clone fraction (p = 0.039). Pairs of tumor regions overlapped more than tumor-adjacent and tumor-blood pairs did.

Trimming cost V 6 bases and J 5 bases, with 13 bases left between them. The germline CDR1 and CDR2 sequences are SEHNR and FQNEAQ (reference sequence). The CDR3 runs 14 residues. From around 0.5 ug of total RNA, TCR beta-specific cDNA was reverse-transcribed using a constant-region primer. Employing slightly modified ARM-PCR, three nested multiplex PCR rounds were run, and these gave rise to the TCR beta libraries. It was with TRBV1-TRBV30 forward primers and a C-beta reverse primer that the first two PCR rounds were run, at about 10 cycles each. Each CDR3 protein is one row after TCRdb ran MiXCR on the multiplex PCR reads. Among about 120,000 distinct CDR3 sequences listed, around 65% were seen once.

The sequenced sample consisted of tumor-adjacent normal liver tissue. This sequence was found in a woman aged 60 to 75 with primary liver carcinoma and hepatitis B virus infection. This rearrangement joins TRBV7-9 to TRBJ2-2; the D gene is possibly TRBD2 (6 bases). CDR3 sequence: CASRLTGGTGELFF. The CDR3 DNA is TGTGCCAGCAGATTAACTGGAGGGACCGGGGAGCTGTTTTTT.